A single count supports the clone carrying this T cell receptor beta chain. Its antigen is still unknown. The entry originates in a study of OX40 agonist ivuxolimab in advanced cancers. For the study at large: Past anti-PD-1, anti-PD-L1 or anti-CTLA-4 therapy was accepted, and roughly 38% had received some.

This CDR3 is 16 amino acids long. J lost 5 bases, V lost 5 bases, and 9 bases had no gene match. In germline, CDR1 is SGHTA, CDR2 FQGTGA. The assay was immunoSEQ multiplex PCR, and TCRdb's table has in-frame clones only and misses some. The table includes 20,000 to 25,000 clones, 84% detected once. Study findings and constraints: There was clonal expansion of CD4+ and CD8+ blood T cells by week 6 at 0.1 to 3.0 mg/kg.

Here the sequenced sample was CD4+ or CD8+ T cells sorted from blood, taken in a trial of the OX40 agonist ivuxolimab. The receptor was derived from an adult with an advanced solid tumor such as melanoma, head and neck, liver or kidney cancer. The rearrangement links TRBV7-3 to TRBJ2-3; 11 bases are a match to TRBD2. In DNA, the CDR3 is TGTGCCAGCAGCCCCCTTAGCGGGGGGGCGGTAGATACGCAGTATTTT. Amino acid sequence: CASSPLSGGAVDTQYF.